These 21 T cell receptor beta chains originate from one sample sequenced in a study of T cells in Graves' hyperthyroidism and ophthalmopathy. RNA transcripts were the template for amplifying TCR beta CDR3 regions. HTBI primers were the set used in a first-round RT-PCR of the TCR CDR3. TCRdb fed the multiplex PCR reads into MiXCR, producing one record per CDR3 protein. The sample has 250,000 to 400,000 distinct CDR3 sequences, roughly an eighth seen once. The material sequenced was blood. The source of these receptors is a woman between 40 and 50 years old with Graves' ophthalmopathy.

This clonotype was observed many times. V is TRBV20-1 and J is TRBJ2-1; 8 bases map to TRBD2. There are 15 residues in the CDR3. In germline, CDR1 is DFQATT, CDR2 SNEGSKA (reference sequence). Unmatched junction bases numbered 10, after V lost 3 bases and J lost 6 bases. CDR3 sequence: CSARTSERRSNEQFF. The CDR3 nucleotides are TGCAGTGCTAGGACTAGCGAGCGTCGAAGCAATGAGCAGTTCTTC.

This clonotype showed up many times. The chain uses TRBV28 and TRBJ2-3; perhaps TRBD2 as D (7 bases). The CDR3 runs 17 residues. The germline V gene encodes CDR1 MDHEN and CDR2 SYDVKM. V lost 6 bases, J lost 5 bases, and 24 bases lay in between. The CDR3 reads CASSQLPPRGGGDTQYF. DNA of the CDR3: TGTGCCAGCAGCCAACTCCCCCCGAGAGGGGGGGGAGATACGCAGTATTTT.

There are a few counts of this clonotype. The gene calls are TRBV20-1 and TRBJ1-1, with D maybe TRBD1 (5 bases). The V end lost 5 bases, the J end lost 0 bases, and 10 bases lay between the germline ends. The CDR3 covers 13 residues. CDR1 and CDR2 (germline): DFQATT, SNEGSKA (reference sequence). CDR3 sequence reads: CSAEDTLNTEAFF. The CDR3 nucleotides read TGCAGTGCTGAGGACACCCTGAACACTGAAGCTTTCTTT.

With regard to this clonotype: This may be a read error, as it is one base from a much larger clone. This chain links TRBV20-1 with TRBJ1-1; D possibly corresponds to TRBD1 (5 bases). Per the germline V gene, CDR1 is DFQATT and CDR2 is SNEGSKA (reference sequence). Trimming took 6 bases from V and 4 from J, leaving 12 bases between them. This CDR3 has 12 amino acids. This chain's CDR3 is CSAGVPPTEAFF. The CDR3 nucleotides are TGCAGTGCGGGGGTGCCACCCACTGAAGCTTTCTTT.

This clonotype was recorded at least ten times. The chain couples TRBV5-1 to TRBJ2-7; TRBD1 is a possible D gene (5 bases). V shed 0 bases and J shed 0 bases, with 13 bases lying between them. From germline, CDR1 is SGHRS and CDR2 YFSETQ. This CDR3 has 16 residues. CDR3 coding DNA: TGCGCCAGCAGCTTGGCGGCAGGGCACTCCTCCTACGAGCAGTACTTC. Protein product: CASSLAAGHSSYEQYF.

The rearrangement joins TRBV20-1 to TRBJ1-3; D might be TRBD1 (6 bases). Between the trimmed V and J ends, which lost 5 bases and 2 bases, there was a span of 13 bases. The CDR3 is 14 amino acids. The V gene's germline CDR1 is DFQATT and CDR2 SNEGSKA (reference sequence). The CDR3 coding sequence is TGCAGTGCTGTGACAGGTCAGACTGGAAACACCATATATTTT. It encodes CSAVTGQTGNTIYF.

In this sample, this clonotype turned up many times. This chain links TRBV12-3 or TRBV12-4 with TRBJ1-2, with D tentatively TRBD1 (5 bases). Trimming pared 6 bases from V and 5 bases from J, leaving 13 bases between. The CDR3 is 13 residues long. In DNA form, the CDR3 reads TGTGCCAGCAGCCCCAGGGTGGATTATGGCTACACCTTC. Translating gives CASSPRVDYGYTF.

This clonotype occurred many times. The chain carries TRBV2 and TRBJ1-3; D unresolved. V was clipped by 4 bases and J by 0 bases, with 7 bases between them. There are 14 residues in the CDR3. CDR1 and CDR2 from the germline V gene are SNHLY and FYNNEI. The CDR3 DNA follows: TGTGCCAGCAGTGCAGCGGACTCTGGAAACACCATATATTTT. Translation gives CASSAADSGNTIYF.

CDR3 DNA sequence: TGTGCCAGCAGTTACCTCTCGGGACAGGGGGCTGTAAATGAGCAGTTCTTC. Translation: CASSYLSGQGAVNEQFF. The genes are TRBV6-6 and TRBJ2-1; 12 bases align to TRBD1. The CDR3 loop spans 17 amino acids. Germline V gene lookup returns CDR1 MNHNY and CDR2 SVGAGI (reference sequence). V was clipped by 2 bases and J by 7 bases; unmatched bases: 9.

This clonotype was recorded once. J is TRBJ2-2 and V is TRBV3-1; 8 bases match TRBD1. The CDR3 runs 16 residues. The germline CDR1 and CDR2 sequences are LGHDT and YNNKEL (reference sequence). Germline trimming cut 4 bases from V and 0 bases from J; bases unmatched to any gene: 4. This CDR3 is CASSPMTGANTGELFF. The CDR3 DNA is TGTGCCAGCAGCCCCATGACAGGGGCGAACACCGGGGAGCTGTTTTTT.

This clonotype was observed many times. The chain is built from TRBV19 and TRBJ2-3; 13 nucleotides agree with TRBD2. Germline trimming cut 5 bases from V and 2 bases from J; bases unmatched to any gene: 4. Germline V gene sequence: CDR1 LNHDA, CDR2 SQIVND (reference sequence). The CDR3 has 16 amino acids. Written as DNA, the CDR3 is TGTGCCAGTAGTTCGGGACTAGCGGGATTCACAGATACGCAGTATTTT. Amino acids: CASSSGLAGFTDTQYF.

As to this clonotype: A much larger clone differs by one base, so this may be a read error. V usage is TRBV19 and J usage is TRBJ1-4; 7 bases are shared with TRBD1. The germline gives CDR1 LNHDA, CDR2 SQIVND (reference sequence). CDR3 size: 15 residues. The V and J ends lost 5 bases and 10 bases, in that order; junction bases with no gene match: 13. The CDR3 nucleotides are TGTGCCAGTAGTGTTACCGGGACAGATACAGGAAAACTGTTTTTT. Its translation is CASSVTGTDTGKLFF.

This clonotype was counted at least ten times. The gene calls are TRBV7-2 and TRBJ2-2; D ambiguous. The CDR3 spans 13 residues. The V end lost 0 bases, the J end lost 5 bases, and 4 bases lay between the germline ends. CDR1 is SGHTA and CDR2 is FQGNSA in the germline V gene. In DNA form, the CDR3 reads TGTGCCAGCAGCTTAGCGTGGACCGGGGAGCTGTTTTTT. Encoded protein: CASSLAWTGELFF.

This chain connects TRBV3-1 to TRBJ1-2; possibly TRBD1 for D (5 bases). Deletions cut 1 base from V and 4 bases from J, with 13 bases between. The CDR3 is 15 residues long. Per the germline V gene, CDR1 is LGHDT and CDR2 is YNNKEL (reference sequence). The CDR3 here is CASSQGEGLAYGYTF. CDR3 nucleotides: TGTGCCAGCAGCCAAGGCGAGGGGCTGGCCTATGGCTACACCTTC.

This clonotype was detected many times. The chain joins TRBV12-3 or TRBV12-4 to TRBJ1-5; D is possibly TRBD1 (5 bases). The CDR3 sequence is 14 residues long. The V gene lost 4 bases and the J gene lost 3 bases, with 10 bases spanning the gap. The CDR3 sequence: CASSYTGDNQPQHF. The CDR3 DNA follows: TGTGCCAGCAGTTACACAGGTGACAATCAGCCCCAGCATTTT.

The table lists this clonotype with a few counts. CDR3 coding DNA: TGTGCCTGGATGGCGACAGGCATTGATGGCTACACCTTC. Its translation: CAWMATGIDGYTF. This chain uses TRBV30 with TRBJ1-2; TRBD1 is a possible D gene (6 bases). The CDR3 length is 13 residues. The germline V gene has CDR1 GTSNPN and CDR2 SVGIG (reference sequence). With 4 bases removed from V and 6 bases from J, the gap between germline ends came to 15 bases. The whole variable domain, remainder taken from reference TRBV30 and TRBJ1-2, is SQTIHQWPATLVQPVGSPLSLECTVEGTSNPNLYWYRQAAGRGLQLLFYSVGIGQISSEVPQNLSASRPQDRQFILSSKKLLLSDSGFYLCAWMATGIDGYTFGSGTRLTVV.

This clonotype was picked up many times. The CDR3 reads CSATTGFVTEAFF. Here the CDR3 DNA reads TGCAGTGCTACGACAGGGTTTGTCACTGAAGCTTTCTTT. V gene TRBV20-1 combines with J gene TRBJ1-1, with 7 positions matching TRBD1. Germline V gene sequence: CDR1 DFQATT, CDR2 SNEGSKA (reference sequence). The CDR3 length is 13 residues. J was trimmed by 4 bases and V by 4 bases; bases with no gene match: 6.

This clonotype was counted many times. This chain links TRBV7-6 with TRBJ1-2; D may be TRBD1 (6 bases). Germline assignment: CDR1 SGHVS and CDR2 FNYEAQ. V lost 0 bases, J lost 4 bases, and 6 bases lay in between. The length of the CDR3 is 13 residues. The CDR3 nucleotides are TGTGCCAGCAGCTTAGCAGGGGGCTATGGCTACACCTTC. It codes for CASSLAGGYGYTF.

The chain uses TRBV25-1 and TRBJ2-3; 12 positions agree with TRBD2. This CDR3 has 18 amino acids. Germline-derived CDR1 and CDR2 are MGHDK and SYGVNS. Unmatched junction bases numbered 10, after V lost 2 bases and J lost 4 bases. The DNA for the CDR3 is TGTGCCAGCAGTGAACTAGCGGGAGGGCCTATAGAGGCAGATACGCAGTATTTT. Its translation: CASSELAGGPIEADTQYF. The complete variable domain, with remaining parts taken from reference TRBV25-1 and TRBJ2-3, reads EADIYQTPRYLVIGTGKKITLECSQTMGHDKMYWYQQDPGMELHLIHYSYGVNSTEKGDLSSESTVSRIRTEHFPLTLESARPSHTSQYLCASSELAGGPIEADTQYFGPGTRLTVL.

This clonotype was detected only a few times. V and J are TRBV4-2 and TRBJ1-2; no clear D. Germline CDR1 is LGHNA and CDR2 is YNFKEQ. The V and J ends lost 0 bases and 6 bases respectively, with 14 bases between them. There are 15 residues in the CDR3. CDR3: CASSQEGTTADGYTF. The CDR3, as DNA: TGTGCCAGCAGCCAAGAGGGCACCACCGCGGATGGCTACACCTTC.

This clonotype was counted at least ten times. The J gene is TRBJ2-7, the V gene TRBV6-2 or TRBV6-3; D may be TRBD1 or TRBD2 (5 bases each). Trimming took off 5 bases at V and 4 bases at J, with 21 bases between the two ends. The CDR3 length is 16 residues. The germline gives CDR1 MNHEY, CDR2 SVGEGT. This CDR3 is CASSLPGALRGYEQYF. CDR3 coding DNA: TGTGCCAGCAGTCTACCCGGGGCCCTTCGCGGATACGAGCAGTACTTC.